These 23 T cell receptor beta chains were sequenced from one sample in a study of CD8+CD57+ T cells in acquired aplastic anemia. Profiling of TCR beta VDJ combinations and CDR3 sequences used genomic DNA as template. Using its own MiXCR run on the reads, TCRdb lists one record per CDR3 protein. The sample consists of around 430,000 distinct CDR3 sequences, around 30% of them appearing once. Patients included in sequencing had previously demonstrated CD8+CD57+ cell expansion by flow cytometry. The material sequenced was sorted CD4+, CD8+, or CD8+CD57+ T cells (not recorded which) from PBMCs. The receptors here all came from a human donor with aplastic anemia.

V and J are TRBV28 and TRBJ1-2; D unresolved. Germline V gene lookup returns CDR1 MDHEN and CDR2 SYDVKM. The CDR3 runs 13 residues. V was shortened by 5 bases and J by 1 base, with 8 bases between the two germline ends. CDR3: CASSIGINYGYTF. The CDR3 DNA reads TGTGCCAGCAGTATCGGAATTAACTATGGCTACACCTTC.

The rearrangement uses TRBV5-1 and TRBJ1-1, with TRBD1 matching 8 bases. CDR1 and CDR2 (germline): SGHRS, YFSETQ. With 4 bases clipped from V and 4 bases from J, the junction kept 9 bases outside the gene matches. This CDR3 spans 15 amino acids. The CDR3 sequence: CASSPEDREGTEAFF. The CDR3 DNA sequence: TGCGCCAGCAGCCCAGAGGACAGGGAAGGCACTGAAGCTTTCTTT.

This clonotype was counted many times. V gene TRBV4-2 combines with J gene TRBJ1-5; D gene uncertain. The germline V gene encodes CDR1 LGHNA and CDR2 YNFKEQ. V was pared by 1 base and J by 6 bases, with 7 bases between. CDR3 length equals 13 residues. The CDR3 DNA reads TGTGCCAGCAGCCAAGGTAGGGTTCAGCCCCAGCATTTT. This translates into CASSQGRVQPQHF.

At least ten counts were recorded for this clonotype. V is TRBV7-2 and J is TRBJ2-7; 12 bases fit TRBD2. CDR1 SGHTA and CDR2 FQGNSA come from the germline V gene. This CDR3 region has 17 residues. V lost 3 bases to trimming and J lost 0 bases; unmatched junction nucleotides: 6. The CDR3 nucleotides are TGTGCCAGCAGCTTGACTAGCGGGGGCCCGAGCTCCTACGAGCAGTACTTC. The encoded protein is CASSLTSGGPSSYEQYF. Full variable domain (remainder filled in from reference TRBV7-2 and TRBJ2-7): GAGVSQSPSNKVTEKGKDVELRCDPISGHTALYWYRQSLGQGLEFLIYFQGNSAPDKSGLPSDRFSAERTGGSVSTLTIQRTQQEDSAVYLCASSLTSGGPSSYEQYFGPGTRLTVT.

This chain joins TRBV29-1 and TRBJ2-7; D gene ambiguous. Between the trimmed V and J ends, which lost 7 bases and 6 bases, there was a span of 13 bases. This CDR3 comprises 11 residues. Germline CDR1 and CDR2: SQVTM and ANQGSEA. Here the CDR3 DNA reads TGCAGCGCTTTCGGGCACTCCGAGCAGTACTTC. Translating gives CSAFGHSEQYF.

Here the CDR3 DNA reads TGTGCCAGCAGCTGGGACGGGGGAACAGATACGCAGTATTTT. It yields the protein CASSWDGGTDTQYF. The chain is built from TRBV5-5 and TRBJ2-3; TRBD2 might be the D (6 bases). With 3 bases removed from V and 3 bases from J, the gap between germline ends came to 11 bases. This CDR3 is 14 amino acids long. CDR1 and CDR2 (germline): SGHKS, YYEKEE (reference sequence).

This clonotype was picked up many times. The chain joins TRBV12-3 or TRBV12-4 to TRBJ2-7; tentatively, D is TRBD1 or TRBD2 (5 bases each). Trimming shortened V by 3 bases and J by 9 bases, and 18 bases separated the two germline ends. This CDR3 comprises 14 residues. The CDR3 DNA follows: TGTGCCAGCAGTTTTGGGACCCTGGATGGGAGGCAGTACTTC. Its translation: CASSFGTLDGRQYF.

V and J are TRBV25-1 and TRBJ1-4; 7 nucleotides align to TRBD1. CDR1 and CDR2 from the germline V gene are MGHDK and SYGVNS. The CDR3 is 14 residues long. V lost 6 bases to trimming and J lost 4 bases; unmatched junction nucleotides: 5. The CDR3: CASRGDRSNEKLFF. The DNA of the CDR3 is TGTGCCAGCAGGGGGGACAGAAGTAATGAAAAACTGTTTTTT.

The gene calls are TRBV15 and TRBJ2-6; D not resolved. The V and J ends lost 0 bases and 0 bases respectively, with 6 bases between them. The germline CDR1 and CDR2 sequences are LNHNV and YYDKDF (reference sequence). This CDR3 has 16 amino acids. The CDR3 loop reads CATSRDTGSGANVLTF. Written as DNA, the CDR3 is TGTGCCACCAGCAGAGATACCGGCTCTGGGGCCAACGTCCTGACTTTC.

The CDR3 loop is CASSPADGRREQFF. CDR3 DNA sequence: TGTGCCAGCAGCCCTGCGGACGGACGTCGAGAGCAGTTCTTC. The rearrangement uses TRBV14 and TRBJ2-1; D unresolved. Germline loops: CDR1 SGHDN, CDR2 FVKESK. This CDR3 is 14 amino acids long. Deletions cut 4 bases from V and 10 bases from J, with 17 bases between.

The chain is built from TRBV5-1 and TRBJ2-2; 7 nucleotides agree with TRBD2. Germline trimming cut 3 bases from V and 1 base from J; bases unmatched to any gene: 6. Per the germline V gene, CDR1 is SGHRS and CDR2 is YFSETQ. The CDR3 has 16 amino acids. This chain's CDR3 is CASSSSSSGNTGELFF. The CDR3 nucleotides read TGCGCCAGCAGCTCAAGCTCTAGCGGGAACACCGGGGAGCTGTTTTTT.

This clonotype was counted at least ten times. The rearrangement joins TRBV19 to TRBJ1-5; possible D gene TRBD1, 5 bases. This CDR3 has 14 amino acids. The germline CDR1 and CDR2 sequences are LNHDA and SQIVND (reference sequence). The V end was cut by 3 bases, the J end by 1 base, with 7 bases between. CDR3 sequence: CASSMRDSNQPQHF. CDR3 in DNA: TGTGCCAGTAGTATGAGGGACAGCAATCAGCCCCAGCATTTT.

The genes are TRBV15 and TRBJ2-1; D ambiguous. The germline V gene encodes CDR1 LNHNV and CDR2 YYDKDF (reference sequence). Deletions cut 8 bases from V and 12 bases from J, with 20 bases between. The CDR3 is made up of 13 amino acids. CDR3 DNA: TGTGCCACCGGACCACTAAGCACAGATACGCAGTTCTTC. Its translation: CATGPLSTDTQFF.

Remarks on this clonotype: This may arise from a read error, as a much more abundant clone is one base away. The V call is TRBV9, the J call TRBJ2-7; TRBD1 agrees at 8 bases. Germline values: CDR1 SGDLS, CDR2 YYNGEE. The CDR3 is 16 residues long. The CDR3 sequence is CASRLDGTGGVDEQYF. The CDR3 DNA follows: TGCGCCAGCCGCTTAGATGGGACAGGAGGAGTCGACGAGCAGTACTTC. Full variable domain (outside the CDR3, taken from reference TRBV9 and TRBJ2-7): DSGVTQTPKHLITATGQRVTLRCSPRSGDLSVYWYQQSLDQGLQFLIQYYNGEERAKGNILERFSAQQFPDLHSELNLSSLELGDSALYFCASRLDGTGGVDEQYFGPGTRLTVT.

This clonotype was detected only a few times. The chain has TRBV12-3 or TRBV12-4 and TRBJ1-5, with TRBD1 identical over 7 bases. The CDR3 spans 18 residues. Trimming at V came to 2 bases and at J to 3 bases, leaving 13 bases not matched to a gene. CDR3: CASSLSTGSYGDNQPQHF. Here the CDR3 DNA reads TGTGCCAGCAGTTTATCGACAGGGTCTTATGGGGACAATCAGCCCCAGCATTTT.

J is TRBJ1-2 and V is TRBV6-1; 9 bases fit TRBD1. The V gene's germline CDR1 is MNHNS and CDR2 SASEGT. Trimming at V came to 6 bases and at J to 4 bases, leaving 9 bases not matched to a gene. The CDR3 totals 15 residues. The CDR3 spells CASRRPMDRGYGYTF. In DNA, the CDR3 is TGTGCCAGCAGAAGACCGATGGACAGGGGCTATGGCTACACCTTC.

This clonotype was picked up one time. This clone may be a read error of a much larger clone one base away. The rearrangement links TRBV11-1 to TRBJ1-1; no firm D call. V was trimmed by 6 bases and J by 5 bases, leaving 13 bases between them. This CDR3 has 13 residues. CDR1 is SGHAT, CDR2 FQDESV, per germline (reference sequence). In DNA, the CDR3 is TGTGCCAGCAGGCCTACGTCGGGGACTGAAGCTTTCTTT. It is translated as CASRPTSGTEAFF.

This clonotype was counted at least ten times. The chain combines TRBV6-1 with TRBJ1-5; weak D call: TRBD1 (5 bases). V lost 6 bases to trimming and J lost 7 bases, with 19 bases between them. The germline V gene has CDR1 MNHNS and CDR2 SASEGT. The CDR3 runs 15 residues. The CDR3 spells CASSQNGRGGQPQHF. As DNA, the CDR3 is TGTGCCAGCAGCCAGAACGGGAGGGGTGGCCAGCCCCAGCATTTT.

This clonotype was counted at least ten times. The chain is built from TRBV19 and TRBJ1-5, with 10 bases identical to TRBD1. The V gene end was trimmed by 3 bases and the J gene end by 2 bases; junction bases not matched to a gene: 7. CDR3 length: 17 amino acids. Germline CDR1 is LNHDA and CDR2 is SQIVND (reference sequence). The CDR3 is CASSIWDRGSGNQPQHF. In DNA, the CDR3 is TGTGCCAGTAGTATTTGGGACAGGGGTAGTGGCAATCAGCCCCAGCATTTT.

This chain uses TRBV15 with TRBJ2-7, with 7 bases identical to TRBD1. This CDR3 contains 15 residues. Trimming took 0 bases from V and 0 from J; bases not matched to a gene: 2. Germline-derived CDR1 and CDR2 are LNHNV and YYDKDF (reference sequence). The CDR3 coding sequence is TGTGCCACCAGCAGAGACGGACAGGTCTCCTACGAGCAGTACTTC. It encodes CATSRDGQVSYEQYF.

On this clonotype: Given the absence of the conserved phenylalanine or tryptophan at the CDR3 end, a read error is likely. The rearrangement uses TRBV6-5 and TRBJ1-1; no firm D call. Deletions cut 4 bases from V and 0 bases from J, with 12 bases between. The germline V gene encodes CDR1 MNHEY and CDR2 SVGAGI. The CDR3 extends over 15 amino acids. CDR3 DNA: TGTGCCAGCAGTTTTAGGACGGGAATGAACACTGAAGCTTTCTCT. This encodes CASSFRTGMNTEAFS.

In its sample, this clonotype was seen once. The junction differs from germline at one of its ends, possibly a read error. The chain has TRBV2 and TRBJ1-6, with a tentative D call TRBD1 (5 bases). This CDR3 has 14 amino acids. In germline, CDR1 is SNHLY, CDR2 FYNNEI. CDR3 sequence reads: CASSQGQGNTPLHF. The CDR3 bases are TGTGCCAGCAGCCAAGGGCAGGGTAATACACCCCTCCACTTT.

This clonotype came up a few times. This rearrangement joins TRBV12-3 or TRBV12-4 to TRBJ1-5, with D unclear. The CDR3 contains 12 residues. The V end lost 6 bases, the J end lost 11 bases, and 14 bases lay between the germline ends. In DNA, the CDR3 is TGTGCCAGCAGCACCCAAAGGCAGACCCAGCATTTT. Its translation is CASSTQRQTQHF.